One and the same sample provided the 32 T cell receptor beta chains below, sequenced in a study. Tregs were sorted as CD4+CD25+CD127-/low cells. TCRdb reprocessed the 5' RACE reads via MiXCR and lists one record per CDR3 protein. The sample contains more than 7,500 distinct CDR3 sequences, less than 15% of which appear only once. The specimen sequenced was Tregs sorted from blood. The receptors come from a female donor with breast cancer.

This clonotype was detected many times. The genes are TRBV4-1 and TRBJ2-5, with no clear D. Trimming removed 1 base from V and 5 bases from J, with 20 bases in between. Germline lookup yields CDR1 MGHRA and CDR2 YSYEKL. The CDR3 is made up of 17 amino acids. The DNA for the CDR3 is TGCGCCAGCAGCCAAGCCTCCAAAGGGCGTCCCGGGGAGACCCAGTACTTC. This gives the protein CASSQASKGRPGETQYF.

The genes are TRBV10-2 and TRBJ2-5; TRBD2 is a possible D gene (5 bases). There are 13 residues in the CDR3. The V end lost 6 bases, the J end lost 7 bases, and 15 bases lay between the germline ends. Germline V gives CDR1 WSHSY, CDR2 SAAADI. DNA for the CDR3: TGCGCCAGCAGCCGACCCGAGGGAAGGACCCAGTACTTC. Its translation: CASSRPEGRTQYF.

Details on this clonotype: Mismatch with germline at one junction end may stem from a read error. The CDR3 sequence is CVSSTRGPGYNEQFF. The CDR3 coding sequence is TGTGTCAGCAGCACCCGGGGCCCGGGGTACAATGAGCAGTTCTTC. This chain joins TRBV5-4 and TRBJ2-1; either TRBD1 or TRBD2 may fit D (5 bases each). The CDR3 consists of 15 residues. CDR1 SGHNT and CDR2 YYREEE come from the germline V gene (reference sequence).

This clonotype is judged medium-sized. The gene calls are TRBV4-2 and TRBJ2-7; TRBD2 aligns across 8 bases. The J segment lost 6 bases and the V segment lost 6 bases, leaving 7 bases of the junction unmatched. Germline lookup yields CDR1 LGHNA and CDR2 YNFKEQ. This CDR3 has 13 residues. In nucleotides, the CDR3 is TGTGCCAGCAGGGGTAGCGGGAAGATCGAGCAGTACTTC. Its protein is CASRGSGKIEQYF.

This clonotype was picked up many times. The CDR3 spells CASSQDRFYEQYF. The CDR3 region has the DNA TGTGCCAGCAGCCAAGACAGGTTCTACGAGCAGTACTTC. This rearrangement joins TRBV4-2 to TRBJ2-7; D unresolved. There are 13 residues in the CDR3. Germline V gene sequence: CDR1 LGHNA, CDR2 YNFKEQ. Trimming cost V 0 bases and J 3 bases, with 6 bases left between them.

This clonotype is medium-sized within its sample. V is TRBV4-1 and J is TRBJ2-7; weak D call: TRBD1 (5 bases). The CDR3 is made up of 15 amino acids. Per germline, CDR1 MGHRA and CDR2 YSYEKL. Trimming removed 1 base from V and 6 bases from J, with 16 bases in between. The CDR3 loop is CASSQAGRADGEQYF. DNA for the CDR3: TGCGCCAGCAGCCAAGCGGGCAGGGCGGATGGCGAGCAGTACTTC.

In its sample, this clonotype ranks as medium-sized. This sequence joins TRBV6-2 or TRBV6-3 and TRBJ2-1; the D is unclear. V was cut by 5 bases and J by 5 bases, with 10 bases left in between. CDR1 and CDR2 (germline): MNHEY, SVGEGT. The CDR3 is 13 residues long. Here the CDR3 reads CASSTTANNEQFF. The CDR3 DNA follows: TGTGCCAGCAGTACAACAGCCAACAATGAGCAGTTCTTC.

V is TRBV12-3 or TRBV12-4 and J is TRBJ2-3, with 8 bases lining up with TRBD2. The V segment lost 2 bases and the J segment 3 bases; nucleotides outside the gene matches: 10. The CDR3 length is 17 residues. The CDR3: CASSLRRGGFRTDTQYF. CDR3 nucleotides: TGTGCCAGCAGTTTACGCCGGGGGGGCTTTAGAACAGATACGCAGTATTTT.

This clonotype has ten or more counts. This chain connects TRBV5-1 to TRBJ2-1; maybe TRBD2 (6 bases). Trimming cost V 4 bases and J 6 bases, with 23 bases left between them. The CDR3 is made up of 17 amino acids. The germline gives CDR1 SGHRS, CDR2 YFSETQ. The CDR3 nucleotides are TGCGCCAGCAGCCCCACGGGACTCTCATCCGGGGGCAATGAGCAGTTCTTC. Its protein product is CASSPTGLSSGGNEQFF. The variable domain in full, with the rest retrieved from reference TRBV5-1 and TRBJ2-1, is KAGVTQTPRYLIKTRGQQVTLSCSPISGHRSVSWYQQTPGQGLQFLFEYFSETQRNKGNFPGRFSGRQFSNSRSEMNVSTLELGDSALYLCASSPTGLSSGGNEQFFGPGTRLTVL.

This clonotype was detected many times. The rearrangement joins TRBV7-2 to TRBJ2-2, with TRBD2 matching 14 bases. Germline V CDR1 and CDR2: SGHTA, FQGNSA. V shed 5 bases, J shed 4 bases, and the junction held 6 bases outside the gene matches. This CDR3 contains 17 residues. The DNA of the CDR3 is TGTGCCAGCAGCCACATTGGGACTAGCGGGAGCACCGGGGAGCTGTTTTTT. Protein: CASSHIGTSGSTGELFF.

Details on this clonotype: A single base separates this from a much larger clone, so it may be a read error. The chain is built from TRBV6-6 and TRBJ1-1; D might be TRBD1 (5 bases). Germline CDR1 MNHNY, CDR2 SVGAGI (reference sequence). CDR3 length equals 14 residues. The ends were cut back, 5 bases at V and 4 bases at J, with 14 bases in the middle. In nucleotides, the CDR3 is TGTGCCAGCAGTCCGGGGGACGGTGGCACTGAAGCTTTCTTT. This encodes CASSPGDGGTEAFF.

Of note for this clonotype: This may come from a read error, since a much larger clone is one base off. This chain links TRBV6-2 or TRBV6-3 with TRBJ1-1, with D uncertain. CDR1 and CDR2 from the germline V gene are MNHEY and SVGEGT. Trimming pared 5 bases from V and 3 bases from J, leaving 10 bases between. The CDR3 spans 13 residues. CDR3 protein: CASSDVHYTEAFF. For the CDR3, the DNA is TGTGCCAGCAGTGACGTACATTACACTGAAGCTTTCTTT.

This clonotype ranks as medium-sized. The chain joins TRBV28 to TRBJ1-6, with TRBD1 identical over 7 bases. J gave up 12 bases and V 6 bases, and 8 bases lay outside the gene matches. The CDR3 is 13 amino acids. CDR1 and CDR2 (germline): MDHEN, SYDVKM. This CDR3 is CASSEIQGLPLHF. The CDR3 DNA reads TGTGCCAGCAGCGAAATACAGGGGTTACCCCTCCACTTT.

This clonotype qualifies as medium-sized. J is TRBJ2-1 and V is TRBV5-1, with D uncertain. This CDR3 has 16 amino acids. CDR1 SGHRS and CDR2 YFSETQ come from the germline V gene. V was pared by 0 bases and J by 8 bases, with 18 bases between. CDR3 amino acids: CASSLVSDPPLHEQFF. CDR3 nucleotides: TGCGCCAGCAGCTTGGTTTCCGACCCACCGCTCCATGAGCAGTTCTTC.

This clonotype appeared many times. The chain carries TRBV11-3 and TRBJ2-1, with 10 bases matching TRBD2. Germline loops: CDR1 SGHNT, CDR2 YENEEA. Unmatched junction bases numbered 1, after V lost 1 base and J lost 1 base. This CDR3 comprises 16 residues. As DNA, the CDR3 is TGTGCCAGCAGCTTAGGGGGACTAGCGTCCTACAATGAGCAGTTCTTC. Protein product: CASSLGGLASYNEQFF.

This clonotype appeared many times. This rearrangement joins TRBV7-2 to TRBJ2-3, with 9 bases matching TRBD2. Germline loops: CDR1 SGHTA, CDR2 FQGNSA. V dropped 3 bases and J dropped 6; count of bases not matched to a gene: 1. The CDR3 loop spans 13 amino acids. The CDR3 is CASSFGLADTQYF. The CDR3 DNA sequence: TGTGCCAGCAGCTTCGGACTAGCGGATACGCAGTATTTT.

In this sample, this clonotype turned up a few times. A read error may be the cause here, since a much bigger clone is one base away. The genes are TRBV7-2 and TRBJ2-1, with D perhaps matching TRBD1 (5 bases). V was shortened by 8 bases and J by 0 bases, with 14 bases between the two germline ends. Germline V lookup: CDR1 SGHTA, CDR2 FQGNSA. There are 15 residues in the CDR3. CDR3 region: CASGAAVTSYNEQFF. CDR3 sequence (DNA): TGTGCCAGCGGGGCGGCTGTTACCTCCTACAATGAGCAGTTCTTC.

By sample fraction, this clonotype is medium-sized (0.01 to 0.1%). This chain links TRBV12-3 or TRBV12-4 with TRBJ1-5; no firm D call. The CDR3 consists of 15 residues. V lost 7 bases to trimming and J lost 5 bases, with 18 bases between them. The CDR3 DNA reads as TGTGCCAGCACACAAGAGGGAGGAAGGGATCAGCCCCAGCATTTT. This translates into CASTQEGGRDQPQHF.

In regard to this clonotype: This may be a read error: a much more frequent sequence differs by one nucleotide. This chain joins TRBV7-9 and TRBJ2-1; D not resolved. Germline CDR1 is SEHNR and CDR2 is FQNEAQ (reference sequence). The CDR3 consists of 14 residues. CDR3 loop: CAGSPHIVYNEQFF. The DNA for the CDR3 is TGTGCCGGCAGCCCCCATATCGTCTACAATGAGCAGTTCTTC.

The chain recombines TRBV24-1 with TRBJ2-6; 8 bases are shared with TRBD1. The CDR3 is 18 amino acids. V shed 4 bases, J shed 3 bases, and the junction held 10 bases outside the gene matches. Germline loops: CDR1 KGHDR, CDR2 SFDVKD. The CDR3 spells CATSDRDRGGYGANVLTF. The CDR3, as DNA: TGTGCCACCAGTGACCGTGACAGGGGCGGTTATGGGGCCAACGTCCTGACTTTC.

At least ten counts were recorded for this clonotype. V is TRBV5-1 and J is TRBJ1-1; 7 positions match TRBD1. Germline values: CDR1 SGHRS, CDR2 YFSETQ. The CDR3 consists of 15 residues. The ends lost 4 bases at V and 5 bases at J; junction bases unmatched: 11. CDR3 in amino acids: CASSPPGAGGTEAFF. Here the CDR3 DNA reads TGCGCCAGCAGCCCGCCGGGGGCAGGGGGGACTGAAGCTTTCTTT.

This clonotype was observed at least ten times. This CDR3 is CATSNGGGNTEAFF. The CDR3 region has the DNA TGTGCCACCAGTAACGGGGGGGGAAACACTGAAGCTTTCTTT. The chain links TRBV24-1 to TRBJ1-1; the D gene is possibly TRBD1 (5 bases). This CDR3 has 14 residues. Trimming shortened V by 6 bases and J by 2 bases, and 12 bases separated the two germline ends. Per the germline V gene, CDR1 is KGHDR and CDR2 is SFDVKD.

About this clonotype: A much larger clone differs from this one at a single base, so this may be a read error. This chain uses TRBV7-9 with TRBJ2-7; D is unclear. The V gene's germline CDR1 is SEHNR and CDR2 FQNEAQ (reference sequence). The CDR3 extends over 15 amino acids. Deletions cut 0 bases from V and 5 bases from J, with 14 bases between. CDR3 amino acids: CASSLAGDPAHEQYF. The CDR3 DNA follows: TGTGCCAGCAGCTTAGCTGGAGATCCAGCCCACGAGCAGTACTTC.

This clonotype is medium-sized in the sample. V gene TRBV7-2 combines with J gene TRBJ1-1; 7 positions match TRBD1. The ends lost 6 bases at V and 1 base at J; junction bases unmatched: 8. The germline CDR1 and CDR2 sequences are SGHTA and FQGNSA. The CDR3 sequence is 15 residues long. The CDR3 DNA is TGTGCCAGCAGTCCTCGACAGGGCAGGAACACTGAAGCTTTCTTT. It yields the protein CASSPRQGRNTEAFF.

Concerning this clonotype itself: A much larger clone differs by one base, so this may be a read error. The CDR3 does not close with the conserved phenylalanine or tryptophan, likely indicating a read error. The chain is built from TRBV7-2 and TRBJ1-3; D call uncertain. The CDR3 is 14 residues long. Germline CDR1 reads SGHTA; CDR2 reads FQGNSA. V shed 6 bases and J shed 1 base, with 10 bases lying between them. The CDR3 nucleotides are TGTGCCAGCAGAAATACGAAGTCTGGAAACACCATATATGTT. Residues: CASRNTKSGNTIYV.

There are a few counts of this clonotype. The chain uses TRBV5-1 and TRBJ2-1, with D maybe TRBD2 (5 bases). The V end was cut by 4 bases, the J end by 0 bases, with 11 bases between. CDR3 length: 15 amino acids. Germline V gives CDR1 SGHRS, CDR2 YFSETQ. The CDR3 DNA reads as TGCGCCAGCAGCGCAGGACGGGGCTCCTACAATGAGCAGTTCTTC. It codes for CASSAGRGSYNEQFF.

By sample fraction, this clonotype is medium-sized (0.01 to 0.1%). CDR3 DNA: TGCAGTGCTAGAGACCCCTGGGCGGGAGTTACAGATACGCAGTATTTT. Translation: CSARDPWAGVTDTQYF. The chain joins TRBV20-1 to TRBJ2-3; 7 positions match TRBD2. Germline lookup yields CDR1 DFQATT and CDR2 SNEGSKA (reference sequence). V was clipped by 0 bases and J by 3 bases; unmatched bases: 9. The CDR3 loop spans 16 amino acids.

This clonotype was seen at least ten times. DNA for the CDR3: TGTGCCAGCAGCCAAATAGCGGGCTCAGATACGCAGTATTTT. This encodes CASSQIAGSDTQYF. The chain links TRBV3-1 to TRBJ2-3; 7 nucleotides agree with TRBD2. CDR1 and CDR2 (germline): LGHDT, YNNKEL (reference sequence). CDR3 size: 14 residues. The trim removed 2 bases at V and 4 bases at J, leaving 3 bases unmatched.

This clonotype ranks as medium-sized. The chain has TRBV9 and TRBJ2-5, with D unclear. The CDR3 consists of 15 residues. Germline assignment: CDR1 SGDLS and CDR2 YYNGEE. Trimming took 0 bases from V and 2 from J, leaving 11 bases between them. CDR3 sequence: CASSVGVGKQETQYF. As DNA, the CDR3 is TGTGCCAGCAGCGTAGGGGTGGGGAAACAAGAGACCCAGTACTTC.

This clonotype was counted ten times or more. The rearrangement uses TRBV6-1 and TRBJ2-1; 11 positions match TRBD2. The germline V gene has CDR1 MNHNS and CDR2 SASEGT. The V and J ends lost 5 bases and 8 bases, in that order; junction bases with no gene match: 8. The CDR3 runs to 15 residues. The CDR3 spells CASSPSGGPSDEQFF. CDR3 coding DNA: TGTGCCAGCAGTCCTAGCGGGGGGCCTTCGGATGAGCAGTTCTTC.

This clonotype is categorized as medium-sized. The rearrangement joins TRBV7-3 to TRBJ1-1; no reliable D call. Germline V gene sequence: CDR1 SGHTA, CDR2 FQGTGA. The CDR3 length is 13 residues. With 4 bases removed from V and 8 bases from J, the gap between germline ends came to 14 bases. The CDR3 protein is CASSSTAGLEAFF. In DNA form, the CDR3 reads TGTGCCAGCAGCTCGACGGCGGGGTTGGAAGCTTTCTTT. Drawing the rest from reference TRBV7-3 and TRBJ1-1, the complete variable domain is GAGVSQTPSNKVTEKGKYVELRCDPISGHTALYWYRQSLGQGPEFLIYFQGTGAADDSGLPNDRFFAVRPEGSVSTLKIQRTERGDSAVYLCASSSTAGLEAFFGQGTRLTVV.

This clonotype was found many times. The rearrangement joins TRBV5-1 to TRBJ2-5, with D maybe TRBD1 (6 bases). Trimming pared 4 bases from V and 5 bases from J, leaving 18 bases between. Germline V gives CDR1 SGHRS, CDR2 YFSETQ. This CDR3 contains 15 residues. CDR3: CASSPEEGVEETQYF. CDR3 in DNA: TGCGCCAGCAGCCCGGAAGAGGGGGTTGAGGAGACCCAGTACTTC.